This TCR beta chain is from a study of shared clonotypes between healthy human individuals. This clone was recorded only once. Its antigen is still unknown. CD4+ cells underwent separation, giving CD45RA+ naive and CD45RA-negative memory subsets. In germline, CDR1 is WNHNN, CDR2 SYGVQD (reference sequence). This CDR3 comprises 17 residues. J lost 2 bases, V lost 0 bases, and 6 bases had no gene match. Findings of the study overall: Naive subsets usually exceeded memory subsets in estimated richness. Although depth was large, rarefaction showed that sequencing of the sorted subsets was incomplete.

Using immunoSEQ multiplex PCR, the repertoire was profiled, and TCRdb retains in-frame clones only, with some absent. This sample has some 550,000 clones, with about 96% found just once. The clonotype comes from a woman aged 25 to 39 in good health. The chain has TRBV10-1 and TRBJ2-2; 7 bases agree with TRBD1. Sample: naive CD4+ T cells sorted from blood. Subset: CD45RA+ positively selected. CDR3 region: CASSESGDRINTGELFF. The CDR3 coding sequence is TGCGCCAGCAGTGAGTCGGGGGACAGAATCAACACCGGGGAGCTGTTTTTT.